This TCR beta chain was sequenced in a study of T cells in localized non-small cell lung cancer. Profiled with immunoSEQ multiplex PCR; TCRdb holds only in-frame clones, not every one. The top ten clones hold 15% of a sample with tens of thousands of clones, roughly 87% of them seen once. The CDR3 runs 11 residues. V dropped 6 bases and J dropped 1 base, with 3 bases sitting between them. Germline V gene data show CDR1 as MDHEN and CDR2 as SYDVKM. Regarding this clone: Its matching antigen is unknown.

General study findings and limits: Heterogeneity is still possible, as just one tumor region was sequenced. Those with higher blood T cell density had longer overall survival. Clonality peaked in uninvolved adjacent lung rather than tumor.

The chain combines TRBV28 with TRBJ2-5; D ambiguous. This TCR derives from a man aged 35 to 70 with stage I squamous cell lung carcinoma. Sequencing used peripheral blood, obtained before any cancer treatment. The chain's CDR3 is CASRTQETQYF. The DNA of the CDR3 is TGTGCCAGCAGGACCCAAGAGACCCAGTACTTC. Full variable domain (missing parts from reference TRBV28 and TRBJ2-5): DVKVTQSSRYLVKRTGEKVFLECVQDMDHENMFWYRQDPGLGLRLIYFSYDVKMKEKGDIPEGYSVSREKKERFSLILESASTNQTSMYLCASRTQETQYFGPGTRLLVL.